These 11 T cell receptor beta chains were all obtained from the same sample, sequenced in a study of blood T cell repertoires in COVID-19. Produced via immunoSEQ multiplex PCR; TCRdb's table is partial and in-frame only. This table holds 45,000 or so clones, about 86% found once. Sequenced material: peripheral blood. The receptors originated from a human donor in a cohort sampled during active COVID-19.

At least ten counts were recorded for this clone. The chain recombines TRBV7-8 with TRBJ1-5; 7 bases line up with TRBD1. In germline, CDR1 is SGHVS, CDR2 FQNEAQ. This CDR3 is 15 amino acids long. The V gene end was trimmed by 4 bases and the J gene end by 5 bases; junction bases not matched to a gene: 8. The CDR3 nucleotides read TGTGCCAGCAGCTCTATAGACAGGGATCATCAGCCCCAGCATTTT. Amino acids: CASSSIDRDHQPQHF.

This chain joins TRBV28 and TRBJ2-1, with 8 positions matching TRBD1. The CDR3 is made up of 17 amino acids. Germline V gene sequence: CDR1 MDHEN, CDR2 SYDVKM. J lost 3 bases, V lost 1 base, and 8 bases had no gene match. CDR3 protein: CASSLSAGQANYNEQFF. The CDR3 bases are TGTGCCAGCAGTTTATCGGCGGGACAGGCTAACTACAATGAGCAGTTCTTC. Based on the CDR3 plus reference TRBV28 and TRBJ2-1, the full variable domain is DVKVTQSSRYLVKRTGEKVFLECVQDMDHENMFWYRQDPGLGLRLIYFSYDVKMKEKGDIPEGYSVSREKKERFSLILESASTNQTSMYLCASSLSAGQANYNEQFFGPGTRLTVL.

The V gene is TRBV5-4, the J gene TRBJ2-7; the D gene is possibly TRBD2 (5 bases). Trimming took 4 bases from V and 7 from J, leaving 12 bases between them. Germline CDR1 and CDR2: SGHNT and YYREEE (reference sequence). CDR3 length: 12 amino acids. The CDR3 loop reads CASSRGILEQYV. For the CDR3, the DNA is TGTGCCAGCAGCCGGGGTATCTTAGAGCAGTACGTC.

The gene calls are TRBV7-2 and TRBJ2-5, with 8 bases fitting TRBD2. Looked up from germline, CDR1 is SGHTA and CDR2 is FQGNSA. V trimming: 7 bases; J trimming: 1 base; junction bases outside the gene matches: 11. The CDR3 is 16 amino acids. The CDR3 protein is CASTLRVAGFQETQYF. CDR3 DNA sequence: TGTGCCAGCACCCTCAGGGTAGCGGGGTTCCAAGAGACCCAGTACTTC.

V and J are TRBV4-2 and TRBJ2-2, with D unclear. CDR1 is LGHNA, CDR2 YNFKEQ, per germline. The length of the CDR3 is 16 residues. V was shortened by 0 bases and J by 1 base, with 9 bases between the two germline ends. CDR3 protein: CASSQDFHQNTGELFF. The CDR3 region has the DNA TGTGCCAGCAGCCAAGATTTCCATCAGAACACCGGGGAGCTGTTTTTT.

This CDR3 reads CASSLKVGGTADTQYF. DNA of the CDR3: TGCGCCAGCAGCTTGAAGGTCGGGGGGACGGCAGATACGCAGTATTTT. V is TRBV5-1 and J is TRBJ2-3; 7 bases agree with TRBD2. Trimming at V came to 1 base and at J to 4 bases, leaving 9 bases not matched to a gene. This CDR3 region has 16 residues. Per germline, CDR1 SGHRS and CDR2 YFSETQ.

CDR3 in DNA: TGTGCCAGCAGCGTAGTAGGGGGCCTCCACTCTGGGGCCAACGTCCTGACTTTC. It encodes CASSVVGGLHSGANVLTF. The chain combines TRBV9 with TRBJ2-6; 7 bases are a match to TRBD1. V shed 0 bases and J 0 bases; nucleotides not matched to a gene: 6. The CDR3 has 18 amino acids. Looked up from germline, CDR1 is SGDLS and CDR2 is YYNGEE.

The genes are TRBV3-1 (or the pseudogene TRBV3-2) and TRBJ1-6, with D possibly TRBD1 on 6 matching bases. The V gene's germline CDR1 is LGHDT and CDR2 YNNKEL (reference sequence). V gave up 5 bases and J gave up 10 bases, with 12 bases separating them. The CDR3 spans 13 residues. This chain's CDR3 is CASSSRGDSPLHF. CDR3 nucleotide sequence: TGTGCCAGCAGCTCCAGGGGCGACTCACCCCTCCACTTT.

Concerning this clone: The identical CDR3 is also encoded by other nucleotide sequences in the sample. The V gene is TRBV2, the J gene TRBJ1-5, with TRBD1 matching 8 bases. J gave up 4 bases and V 4 bases, and 3 bases lay outside the gene matches. In germline, CDR1 is SNHLY, CDR2 FYNNEI. The CDR3 contains 14 residues. CDR3 in DNA: TGTGCCAGCAGTGTCGGGGACAGGAATCAGCCCCAGCATTTT. Its translation: CASSVGDRNQPQHF. Full variable domain (rest looked up from reference TRBV2 and TRBJ1-5): EPEVTQTPSHQVTQMGQEVILRCVPISNHLYFYWYRQILGQKVEFLVSFYNNEISEKSEIFDDQFSVERPDGSNFTLKIRSTKLEDSAMYFCASSVGDRNQPQHFGDGTRLSIL.

The chain combines TRBV18 with TRBJ2-5, with 11 bases matching TRBD2. Trimming cost V 11 bases and J 2 bases; bases outside gene matches: 4. From germline, CDR1 is KGHSH and CDR2 LQKENI. The CDR3 consists of 13 residues. DNA of the CDR3: TGTGCCGCTAGCGGGGGGTCTCAAGAGACCCAGTACTTC. This encodes CAASGGSQETQYF.

The chain carries TRBV5-4 and TRBJ2-3, with 10 bases lining up with TRBD2. V gave up 4 bases and J gave up 5 bases; unmatched junction bases: 4. The CDR3 runs 14 residues. Germline CDR1 and CDR2: SGHNT and YYREEE (reference sequence). CDR3 in DNA: TGTGCCAGCAGCCAAGGACTAGCGGTAGATACGCAGTATTTT. This gives the protein CASSQGLAVDTQYF.